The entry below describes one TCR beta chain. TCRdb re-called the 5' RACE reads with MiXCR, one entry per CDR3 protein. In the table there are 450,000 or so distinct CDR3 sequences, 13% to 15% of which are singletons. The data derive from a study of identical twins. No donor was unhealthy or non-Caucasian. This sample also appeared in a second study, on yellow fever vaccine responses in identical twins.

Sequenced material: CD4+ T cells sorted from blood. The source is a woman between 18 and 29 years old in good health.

The chain's CDR3 is CATSRDFDNEQFF. CDR3 bases: TGTGCCACCAGCAGAGATTTCGACAATGAGCAGTTCTTC. The rearrangement joins TRBV15 to TRBJ2-1, with D hard to call. Germline assignment: CDR1 LNHNV and CDR2 YYDKDF (reference sequence). Trimming stripped 0 bases from V and 5 bases from J, with 5 bases between. This CDR3 is built from 13 residues.